This T cell receptor (beta chain) is drawn from a study of shared clonotypes between healthy human individuals (TCRdb year 2020). Concerning the study at large: The cohort comprised a couple of women and three men aged 18 to 49 years. For each donor, CD4 naive and CD4 memory were each run on three plates, CD8 naive on two plates, and CD8 memory on one plate. Between about 0.94 and 10 billion PBMCs per donor were obtained by leukapheresis. To estimate repertoire size and how much clonotype sharing occurs between individuals, the study deeply sequenced the blood TCR repertoires of several healthy adults. Libraries were prepared and TCR repertoires were sequenced by different laboratories using diverse techniques, in order to increase sequencing depth and limit assay-specific biases.

For the CD8 naive samples, CD45RO-negative cells were positively selected for CCR7, yielding a CD45RA+CCR7+ population from which TemRA cells were excluded. The donors were healthy, HIV-negative adults with no recently reported acute infections or vaccinations. All donors were Caucasian adults living in Nashville, Tennessee, USA. After blood collection by leukapheresis, PBMCs were isolated using Ficoll-Histopaque density gradient centrifugation and then cryopreserved in the vapor phase of liquid nitrogen. Purity and quantity of every magnetically sorted T cell population were checked by analytical flow cytometry. Each sorted fraction had its genomic DNA isolated and then quantified by UV absorbance on a Nanodrop 2000c. Paper-wide results and their limitations: Across several donors, approximately 5% of naive CD4, roughly 3.3% of naive CD8, about 2.3% of memory CD4, and roughly 0.4% of memory CD8 clonotypes were shared. Pairwise subsampling indicated that sequencing depth was expected to affect the degree of clonotype sharing among donors. Compared with non-shared clonotypes, the clonotypes found in all four sorted-subset donors had higher generation probabilities. Because the study included only a small number of donors, the genetic and exposure-history diversity represented was limited. Even with the large sequencing depth, rarefaction of the sorted-subset datasets indicated that sequencing was incomplete. Naive subsets generally had larger estimated clonotype richness than memory subsets did. Sampling was limited to blood, and TCR repertoires in tissue likely differ from TCR repertoires in blood.

Spanning cysteine to phenylalanine, the CDR3 consists of 17 amino acids. The read is trimmed to its CDR3 DNA, 51 bases read in frame from base 1. Looking up the germline V gene yields CDR1 SGHVS and CDR2 FQNEAQ. From V the trimming removes 1 base and from J it removes 6 bases, while the gene matches leave 9 bases of the junction unaccounted for. Worth noting for this clone: Its recognized antigen is unknown. Nothing much larger sits one base from this clone, and base qualities are not available.

Using the deep immunoSEQ assay, TCR CDR3 regions were amplified from genomic DNA by multiplex PCR. Extracted genomic DNA from each cell subset was distributed evenly across all wells of several immunoSEQ 96-well plates, and each plate was treated as a replicate. For sorted subsets, approximately 190 ng genomic DNA, equal to tens of thousands of T cell genomes, was loaded into each replicate PCR. The purified libraries were quantified using a Qubit 3.0 fluorometer, sized with a Bioanalyzer 2100, and then quantified again using the KAPA Library Quantification kit. A separate single-read 150-cycle Illumina NextSeq 550 flow cell was used to sequence each immunoSEQ 96-well plate. The published analysis was carried out like this. Because the immunoSEQ output held only junctional sequences and lacked quality scores, the filtering could not match the filtering applied to full-length reads. Sequences were annotated with PyIR, a Python wrapper for IgBLAST v1.9, using IMGT germline references to assign V/J genes and CDR3. Any read was removed if the V/J assignment was weak (E-value above 1e-6), the CDR3 was missing, or the read contained stop codons, out-of-frame junctions, or ambiguous translated residues. V3J clonotypes were defined as sequences sharing an identical inferred V gene, J gene, and CDR3 amino acid sequence. Percentage overlap between repertoires was calculated by dividing the number of shared unique clonotypes by the size of the smaller repertoire. Repertoire richness was assessed with RTK rarefaction, the Chao1 estimator, and Recon v2.1 estimates of unobserved clonotypes. Generation probabilities were computed with OLGA for all TCRbeta clonotypes obtained by the gDNA method from a few donors. TCRdb holds this immuneACCESS table with in-frame rearrangements only. Some clones are missing; in checked studies, unresolved V genes explain under half, and the rest has no known cause. The V and J calls and clone size were taken over from that table, and D and trimming were inferred from the DNA. A total of around 2.1 million clones appear in this sample, 90% to 95% of them only once. The top ten clones comprise more than 1.5% of the sample.

Sequenced sample: naive CD8+ T cells from PBMCs. The sample's cell subset or site label is to be understood as: CD45RA+CCR7+. The receptor was isolated from a man aged 18 to 30 in good health. Some clones in this sample may be carry-over from other donors' samples. The sequence is built from TRBV7-8 and TRBJ2-1, with 10 central nucleotides matching TRBD2. The DNA sequence follows: TGTGCCAGCAGCTTAGAGGTTGCTGGACTAGCGGTCAATGAGCAGTTCTTC. Protein translation: CASSLEVAGLAVNEQFF.